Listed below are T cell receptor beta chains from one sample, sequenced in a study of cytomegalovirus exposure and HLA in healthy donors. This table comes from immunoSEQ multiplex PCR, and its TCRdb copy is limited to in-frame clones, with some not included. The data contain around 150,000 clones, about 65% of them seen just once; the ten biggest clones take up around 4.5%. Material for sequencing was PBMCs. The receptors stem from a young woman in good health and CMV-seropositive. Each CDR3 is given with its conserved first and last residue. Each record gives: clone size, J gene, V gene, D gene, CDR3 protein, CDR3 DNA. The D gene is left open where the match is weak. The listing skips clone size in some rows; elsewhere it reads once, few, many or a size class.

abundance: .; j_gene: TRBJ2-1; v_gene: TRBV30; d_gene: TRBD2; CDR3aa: CAWSALGSSGGAKEQFF; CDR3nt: TGTGCCTGGAGTGCACTGGGATCTAGCGGGGGGGCCAAGGAGCAGTTCTTC
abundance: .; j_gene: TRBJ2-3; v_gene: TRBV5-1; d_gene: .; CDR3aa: CASSFQGADTQYF; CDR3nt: TGCGCCAGCAGCTTCCAGGGTGCAGATACGCAGTATTTT
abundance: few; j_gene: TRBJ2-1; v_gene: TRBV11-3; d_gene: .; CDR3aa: CASSLGRGRRASGYNEQFF; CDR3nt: TGTGCCAGCAGCTTAGGGCGGGGCCGAAGGGCTTCGGGATACAATGAGCAGTTCTTC
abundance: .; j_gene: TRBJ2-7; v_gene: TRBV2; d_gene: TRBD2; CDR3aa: CASSPDGTSGYEQYF; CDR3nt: TGTGCCAGCAGTCCGGATGGGACTAGCGGGTACGAGCAGTACTTC
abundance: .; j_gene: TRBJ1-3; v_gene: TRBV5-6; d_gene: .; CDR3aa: CASRLLSGYYSGNTIYF; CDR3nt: TGTGCCAGCAGACTGCTGTCGGGGTACTACTCTGGAAACACCATATATTTT
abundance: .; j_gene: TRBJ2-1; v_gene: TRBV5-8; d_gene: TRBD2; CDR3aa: CASSLGLAGGNNEQFF; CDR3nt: TGTGCCAGCAGCTTGGGACTAGCGGGGGGGAACAATGAGCAGTTCTTC
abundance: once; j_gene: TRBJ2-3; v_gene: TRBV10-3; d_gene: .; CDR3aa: CAISGERGTDTQYF; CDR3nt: TGTGCCATCAGTGGGGAGCGGGGCACAGATACGCAGTATTTT
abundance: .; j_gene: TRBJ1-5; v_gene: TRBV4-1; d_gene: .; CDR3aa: CASSQQQGMQPQHF; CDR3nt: TGCGCCAGCAGTCAGCAACAGGGTATGCAGCCCCAGCATTTT
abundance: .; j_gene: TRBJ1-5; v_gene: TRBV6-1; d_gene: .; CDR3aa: CASNWGESQPQHF; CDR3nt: TGTGCCAGCAATTGGGGGGAAAGCCAGCCCCAGCATTTT
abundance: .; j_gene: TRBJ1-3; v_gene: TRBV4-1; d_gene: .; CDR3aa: CASSLDNTFSGNTIYF; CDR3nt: TGCGCCAGCAGCTTGGACAATACGTTCTCTGGAAACACCATATATTTT
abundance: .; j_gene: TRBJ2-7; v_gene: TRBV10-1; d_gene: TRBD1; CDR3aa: CASSGQGYEQYF; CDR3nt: TGCGCCAGCAGTGGACAGGGCTACGAGCAGTACTTC
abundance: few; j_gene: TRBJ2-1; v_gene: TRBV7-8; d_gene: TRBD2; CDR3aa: CASRLAGSSYNEQFF; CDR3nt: TGTGCCAGCAGACTAGCGGGGAGCTCCTACAATGAGCAGTTCTTC
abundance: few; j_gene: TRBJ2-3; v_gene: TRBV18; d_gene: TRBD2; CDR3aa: CASSSIRRGLASTDTQYF; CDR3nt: TGTGCCAGCTCATCAATCCGCAGGGGACTAGCTAGCACAGATACGCAGTATTTT
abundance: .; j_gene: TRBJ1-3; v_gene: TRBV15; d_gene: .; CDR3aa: CATSRDLSSGNTIYF; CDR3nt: TGTGCCACCAGCAGAGATTTGAGCTCTGGAAACACCATATATTTT
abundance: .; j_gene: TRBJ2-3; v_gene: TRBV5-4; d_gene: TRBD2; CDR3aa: CASSSQAGGSTDTQYF; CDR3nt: TGTGCCAGCAGTTCACAAGCGGGGGGGAGCACAGATACGCAGTATTTT
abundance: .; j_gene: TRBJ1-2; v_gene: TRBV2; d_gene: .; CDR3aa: CASSYNYGYTF; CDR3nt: TGTGCCAGCAGCTATAACTATGGCTACACCTTC
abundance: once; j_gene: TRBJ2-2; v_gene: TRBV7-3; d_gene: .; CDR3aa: CASTKTSAVGGGELFF; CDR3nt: TGTGCCAGCACCAAGACGTCGGCAGTCGGAGGCGGGGAGCTGTTTTTT
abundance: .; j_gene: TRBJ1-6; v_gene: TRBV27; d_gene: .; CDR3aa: CASSRNDRMNSPLHF; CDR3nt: TGTGCCAGCAGTCGAAATGACAGGATGAATTCACCCCTCCACTTT
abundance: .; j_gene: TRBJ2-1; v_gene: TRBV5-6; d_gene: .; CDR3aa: CASSLGVAEIYNEQFF; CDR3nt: TGTGCCAGCAGCTTGGGTGTAGCGGAAATCTACAATGAGCAGTTCTTC
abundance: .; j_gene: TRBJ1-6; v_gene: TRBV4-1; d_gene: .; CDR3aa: CASSTPIPLNSPLHF; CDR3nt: TGCGCCAGCAGTACCCCCATCCCCCTAAATTCACCCCTCCACTTT
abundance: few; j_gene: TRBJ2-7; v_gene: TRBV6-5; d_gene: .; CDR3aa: CASSPPGFEQYF; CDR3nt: TGTGCCAGCAGTCCCCCGGGGTTCGAGCAGTACTTC
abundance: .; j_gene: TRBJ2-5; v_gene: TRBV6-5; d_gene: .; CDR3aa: CASSLGSEQETQYF; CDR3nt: TGTGCCAGCAGCCTCGGCAGCGAACAAGAGACCCAGTACTTC
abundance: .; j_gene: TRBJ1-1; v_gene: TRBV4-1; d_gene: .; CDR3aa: CASSHAGSLAFF; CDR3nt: TGCGCCAGCAGCCACGCAGGGTCGCTAGCTTTCTTT
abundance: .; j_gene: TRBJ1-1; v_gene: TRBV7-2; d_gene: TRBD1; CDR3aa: CASSLQGARYTEAFF; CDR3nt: TGTGCCAGCAGCTTACAGGGGGCGCGATACACTGAAGCTTTCTTT
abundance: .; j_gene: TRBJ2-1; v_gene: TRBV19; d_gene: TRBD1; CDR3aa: CASSPGTVGYNEQFF; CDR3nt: TGTGCCAGTAGTCCTGGGACAGTTGGCTACAATGAGCAGTTCTTC
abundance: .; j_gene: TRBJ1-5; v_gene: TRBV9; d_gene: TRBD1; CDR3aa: CASSGDPRDRGGNQPQHF; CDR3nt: TGTGCCAGCAGCGGTGACCCCCGGGACAGGGGAGGAAATCAGCCCCAGCATTTT
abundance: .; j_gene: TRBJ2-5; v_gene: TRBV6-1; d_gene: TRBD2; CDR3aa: CASRMGGPQETQYF; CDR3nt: TGTGCCAGCAGAATGGGAGGGCCTCAAGAGACCCAGTACTTC
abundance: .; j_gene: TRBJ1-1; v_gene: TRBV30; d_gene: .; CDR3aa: CASVQGNTEAFF; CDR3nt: TGTGCCAGCGTTCAGGGGAACACTGAAGCTTTCTTT
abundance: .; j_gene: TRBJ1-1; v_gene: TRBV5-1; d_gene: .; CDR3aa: CASSLGGPGVNTEAFF; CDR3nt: TGCGCCAGCAGCTTGGGGGGCCCAGGGGTAAACACTGAAGCTTTCTTT
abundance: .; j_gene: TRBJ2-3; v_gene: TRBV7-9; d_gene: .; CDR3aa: CASSSRDTQYF; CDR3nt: TGTGCCAGCAGCTCCAGAGATACGCAGTATTTT